This T cell receptor (beta chain) was recorded in a study of blood T cell repertoires in COVID-19. About the study: From T cells, B-cell-depleted T cells, or PBMCs came the material, which was cDNA or gDNA.

Germline loops: CDR1 LNHDA, CDR2 SQIVND (reference sequence). This CDR3 has 16 residues. V was pared by 2 bases and J by 4 bases, with 15 bases between. The table came from immunoSEQ multiplex PCR; TCRdb's copy has only in-frame clones and leaves some out. The sample holds 150,000 to 200,000 clones; nearly 85% are singletons and the top ten take 5.2%. This chain connects TRBV19 to TRBJ1-5; D is unclear. The source is a woman aged 25-40 years with acute or convalescent COVID-19. Sequences were obtained from peripheral blood. CDR3 nucleotides: TGTGCCAGTAGTATAATTGCAGTGGCGGCGAATCAGCCCCAGCATTTT. This gives the protein CASSIIAVAANQPQHF.